This T cell receptor (beta chain) was sequenced in a study of cytomegalovirus exposure and HLA in healthy donors. Notes on the study in general: Within an earlier analysis, most TCR beta V segments proved productive either about 87% or about 30% of the time.

The CDR3 extends over 12 amino acids. Germline CDR1 ENHRY, CDR2 SYGVKD. Trimming cost V 4 bases and J 5 bases, with 7 bases left between them. As for this clone: Its antigen is not identified.

The PCR had 60 Vbeta and 13 Jbeta primers. Only in-frame clones appear in the TCRdb table, and some are missing; sequencing was by immunoSEQ multiplex PCR. Recorded here are about 170,000 clones; the top ten clones represent 0.7% to 1%. This receptor was identified in a young woman in good health and CMV-seropositive. Sequences were obtained from PBMCs. This chain links TRBV10-3 with TRBJ2-3; D unresolved. Written as DNA, the CDR3 is TGTGCCATCAGTGCACTCGAAGATACGCAGTATTTT. Amino acid sequence: CAISALEDTQYF.